Following are 30 T cell receptor beta chains from one sample sequenced in a study of T-cell memory formation after mild COVID-19. Via MiXCR, TCRdb re-called the 5' RACE reads, giving one row per CDR3 protein. There are about 360,000 distinct CDR3 sequences in the sample; 10% to 15% occur only once, and roughly a fifth lies in the top ten. Material: PBMCs or a T cell subset sorted from them (not recorded which). All receptors come from a man aged 18-30 years who had mild COVID-19 (a few samples of this study predate the infection). Cell type and time point are not known.

This clonotype showed up just a few times. This rearrangement joins TRBV12-3 or TRBV12-4 to TRBJ1-1, with a tentative D call TRBD1 (6 bases). The CDR3 covers 15 residues. Trimming left V 6 bases short and J 5 bases short, with 19 bases between. DNA of the CDR3: TGTGCCAGCAGCCAGTCGCGCAGGGGAAAAACTGAAGCTTTCTTT. This encodes CASSQSRRGKTEAFF.

This chain links TRBV4-1 with TRBJ2-3; TRBD1 matches at 8 bases. The J segment lost 4 bases and the V segment lost 7 bases, leaving 7 bases of the junction unmatched. The CDR3 covers 14 residues. Germline V gene data show CDR1 as MGHRA and CDR2 as YSYEKL. In nucleotides, the CDR3 is TGCGCCAGCATGTCAGGGGGCGAGTCAGATACGCAGTATTTT. As protein: CASMSGGESDTQYF.

This chain connects TRBV6-6 to TRBJ2-3, with 7 bases identical to TRBD2. V shed 2 bases, J shed 3 bases, and the junction held 8 bases outside the gene matches. Germline V gives CDR1 MNHNY, CDR2 SVGAGI (reference sequence). CDR3 length: 16 amino acids. In DNA, the CDR3 is TGTGCCAGCAGTTACGTTGCGTCCGGGAGGACAGATACGCAGTATTTT. This codes for CASSYVASGRTDTQYF.

This clonotype was detected only a few times. J is TRBJ2-7 and V is TRBV9; the match to TRBD1 covers 9 bases. CDR1 and CDR2 from the germline V gene are SGDLS and YYNGEE. Trimming cost V 0 bases and J 1 base; bases outside gene matches: 5. This CDR3 is built from 16 residues. CDR3 sequence reads: CASSVAGTGYSYEQYF. In nucleotides, the CDR3 is TGTGCCAGCAGCGTAGCGGGGACAGGGTATTCCTACGAGCAGTACTTC.

This clonotype was counted between two and nine times. The genes are TRBV20-1 and TRBJ1-2; 8 bases match TRBD1. This CDR3 contains 15 residues. Germline V gene data show CDR1 as DFQATT and CDR2 as SNEGSKA (reference sequence). The V segment lost 0 bases and the J segment 2 bases; nucleotides outside the gene matches: 5. This CDR3 reads CSAREAGTGNYGYTF. The CDR3 DNA follows: TGCAGTGCTAGAGAGGCCGGGACAGGAAACTATGGCTACACCTTC.

The V gene is TRBV6-2 or TRBV6-3, the J gene TRBJ2-1; tentative D call: TRBD1 (6 bases). The CDR3 has 13 amino acids. CDR1 and CDR2 (germline): MNHEY, SVGEGT. V was pared by 7 bases and J by 1 base, with 8 bases between. The CDR3 DNA is TGTGCCAGCACCCAGGGGTCCTACAATGAGCAGTTCTTC. Its translation: CASTQGSYNEQFF.

This clonotype was recorded a few times. This sequence joins TRBV27 and TRBJ2-1, with D possibly matching TRBD2 (7 bases). The CDR3 has 15 amino acids. From germline, CDR1 is MNHEY and CDR2 SMNVEV (reference sequence). The germline V and J ends were trimmed by 6 bases and 8 bases, with 20 bases remaining between them. CDR3 amino acids: CASRPRGGGDHEQFF. CDR3 coding DNA: TGTGCCAGCAGGCCCCGAGGGGGGGGTGATCATGAGCAGTTCTTC.

This clonotype was seen a few times. The chain is built from TRBV5-1 and TRBJ1-1, with 12 bases matching TRBD1. The CDR3 runs 15 residues. The junction had 4 bases not matched to a gene; V was cut back by 3 bases and J by 4 bases. The V gene's germline CDR1 is SGHRS and CDR2 YFSETQ. CDR3 amino acids: CASSWGTGGLTEAFF. Written as DNA, the CDR3 is TGCGCCAGCAGCTGGGGGACAGGGGGCCTCACTGAAGCTTTCTTT. The full variable domain, completed using reference TRBV5-1 and TRBJ1-1, is KAGVTQTPRYLIKTRGQQVTLSCSPISGHRSVSWYQQTPGQGLQFLFEYFSETQRNKGNFPGRFSGRQFSNSRSEMNVSTLELGDSALYLCASSWGTGGLTEAFFGQGTRLTVV.

This clonotype was seen more than once but under ten times. This chain joins TRBV6-6 and TRBJ2-3, with D uncertain. Per germline, CDR1 MNHNY and CDR2 SVGAGI (reference sequence). The V end lost 5 bases, the J end lost 10 bases, and 13 bases lay between the germline ends. The CDR3 runs to 12 residues. CDR3 bases: TGTGCCAGCAGTCGCTCCGATTTCGCGCAGTATTTT. Its protein product is CASSRSDFAQYF.

This chain uses TRBV18 with TRBJ2-4; maybe TRBD1 (7 bases). Trimming pared 2 bases from V and 1 base from J, leaving 12 bases between. Germline V gene data show CDR1 as KGHSH and CDR2 as LQKENI. This CDR3 is built from 16 residues. CDR3: CASSPTQGGAKNIQYF. The CDR3 nucleotides are TGTGCCAGCTCACCAACCCAGGGGGGCGCCAAAAACATTCAGTACTTC.

At least ten counts were recorded for this clonotype. The V call is TRBV27, the J call TRBJ2-1, with 7 positions matching TRBD1. With V trimmed by 5 bases and J by 4 bases, 5 bases remained unmatched. This CDR3 has 14 amino acids. The germline gives CDR1 MNHEY, CDR2 SMNVEV (reference sequence). In DNA, the CDR3 is TGTGCCAGCAGTCCCATGGGACAGTACAATGAGCAGTTCTTC. It translates to CASSPMGQYNEQFF.

The chain carries TRBV20-1 and TRBJ2-3; 13 bases match TRBD2. Germline V lookup: CDR1 DFQATT, CDR2 SNEGSKA (reference sequence). CDR3 length: 19 amino acids. V dropped 2 bases and J dropped 0; count of bases not matched to a gene: 11. CDR3 loop: CSARSGTSGAVRSTDTQYF. DNA of the CDR3: TGCAGTGCTAGATCCGGGACTAGCGGGGCCGTGAGGAGCACAGATACGCAGTATTTT.

The gene calls are TRBV18 and TRBJ1-6, with TRBD1 identical over 7 bases. The V and J ends lost 3 bases and 7 bases, in that order; junction bases with no gene match: 6. Germline CDR1 reads KGHSH; CDR2 reads LQKENI. This CDR3 region has 15 residues. CDR3 nucleotides: TGTGCCAGCTCACCGTCGACAGGGCCCAATTCACCCCTCCACTTT. Amino acids: CASSPSTGPNSPLHF.

The sample holds a few counts of this clonotype. The chain links TRBV7-2 to TRBJ2-7; D might be TRBD1 (5 bases). The CDR3 runs to 14 residues. Germline V gene data show CDR1 as SGHTA and CDR2 as FQGNSA. V dropped 2 bases and J dropped 2 bases, with 10 bases sitting between them. CDR3 in amino acids: CASSLQQGPYEQYF. The CDR3 nucleotides read TGTGCCAGCAGCTTACAGCAGGGCCCCTACGAGCAGTACTTC. The full variable domain, completed using reference TRBV7-2 and TRBJ2-7, is GAGVSQSPSNKVTEKGKDVELRCDPISGHTALYWYRQSLGQGLEFLIYFQGNSAPDKSGLPSDRFSAERTGGSVSTLTIQRTQQEDSAVYLCASSLQQGPYEQYFGPGTRLTVT.

This clonotype was detected a few times. V usage is TRBV27 and J usage is TRBJ2-3, with D uncertain. Germline values: CDR1 MNHEY, CDR2 SMNVEV (reference sequence). With 7 bases removed from V and 2 bases from J, the gap between germline ends came to 10 bases. The CDR3 extends over 13 amino acids. The chain's CDR3 is CASMRGFTDTQYF. CDR3 nucleotide sequence: TGTGCCAGCATGCGTGGTTTCACAGATACGCAGTATTTT.

CDR3 sequence reads: CASSFSGGIEQYF. DNA of the CDR3: TGTGCCAGCAGTTTTTCCGGGGGGATCGAGCAGTACTTC. The V gene is TRBV6-2 or TRBV6-3, the J gene TRBJ2-7; TRBD2 matches 7 bases. CDR1 and CDR2 (germline): MNHEY, SVGEGT. This CDR3 region has 13 residues. Trimming took 4 bases from V and 6 from J; bases not matched to a gene: 6.

This clonotype was recorded many times. This rearrangement joins TRBV5-1 to TRBJ2-5; 9 bases align to TRBD2. V gave up 4 bases and J gave up 4 bases; unmatched junction bases: 14. Germline V gene sequence: CDR1 SGHRS, CDR2 YFSETQ. The CDR3 length is 17 residues. CDR3 bases: TGCGCCAGCAGCCTTCTGGGCGGGGGGGTCGGAAGAGAGACCCAGTACTTC. This translates into CASSLLGGGVGRETQYF.

This clonotype showed up many times. This sequence joins TRBV5-1 and TRBJ2-3; D is perhaps TRBD2 (5 bases). Trimming took 4 bases from V and 5 from J, leaving 17 bases between them. Per the germline V gene, CDR1 is SGHRS and CDR2 is YFSETQ. This CDR3 region has 15 residues. DNA for the CDR3: TGCGCCAGCAGCCCCGGCGGGTCTGCAGGAGATACGCAGTATTTT. Amino acids: CASSPGGSAGDTQYF.

V gene TRBV4-2 combines with J gene TRBJ2-3; D uncertain. CDR1 and CDR2 from the germline V gene are LGHNA and YNFKEQ. The CDR3 has 14 amino acids. Trimming stripped 0 bases from V and 1 base from J, with 5 bases between. CDR3 DNA: TGTGCCAGCAGCCAAGATCGGGGCACAGATACGCAGTATTTT. Amino acid sequence: CASSQDRGTDTQYF.

The chain links TRBV29-1 to TRBJ1-1; 7 bases fit TRBD1. This CDR3 region has 13 residues. The germline V gene has CDR1 SQVTM and CDR2 ANQGSEA. Trimming cost V 5 bases and J 1 base; bases outside gene matches: 4. This chain's CDR3 is CSVWTGENTEAFF. CDR3 nucleotides: TGCAGCGTTTGGACAGGAGAGAACACTGAAGCTTTCTTT.

This sequence joins TRBV6-4 and TRBJ2-2; D remains unclear. V lost 0 bases and J 8 bases, leaving 7 bases between the germline ends. Germline V gene sequence: CDR1 MRHNA, CDR2 SNTAGT. The CDR3 is made up of 13 amino acids. CDR3 DNA sequence: TGTGCCAGCAGTGACTCGATTGAGGGGGAGCTGTTTTTT. As protein: CASSDSIEGELFF.

This clonotype was counted only a few times. V usage is TRBV20-1 and J usage is TRBJ2-1; a weak D match, TRBD1 (5 bases). The germline V and J ends were trimmed by 1 base and 0 bases, with 13 bases remaining between them. Looked up from germline, CDR1 is DFQATT and CDR2 is SNEGSKA (reference sequence). The CDR3 sequence is 16 residues long. CDR3 amino acids: CSARGGRLSSYNEQFF. The CDR3 DNA follows: TGCAGTGCTAGAGGGGGCCGGCTAAGCTCCTACAATGAGCAGTTCTTC.

This clonotype was counted a few times. J is TRBJ2-2 and V is TRBV6-6; 7 nucleotides match TRBD2. Germline CDR1 is MNHNY and CDR2 is SVGAGI (reference sequence). The CDR3 length is 15 residues. V trimming: 11 bases; J trimming: 7 bases; junction bases outside the gene matches: 16. The CDR3 loop is CALGGGRGRGGELFF. CDR3 DNA: TGTGCCCTGGGCGGGGGTCGTGGAAGGGGCGGGGAGCTGTTTTTT.

CDR3 residues: CSAIIPRLAPEQYF. In DNA, the CDR3 is TGCAGTGCTATTATCCCCCGGCTAGCACCCGAGCAGTACTTC. This rearrangement joins TRBV20-1 to TRBJ2-7; tentatively, D is TRBD2 (5 bases). This CDR3 is built from 14 residues. Germline loops: CDR1 DFQATT, CDR2 SNEGSKA (reference sequence). Between the trimmed V and J ends, which lost 4 bases and 6 bases, there was a span of 19 bases.

This clonotype occurred many times. V gene TRBV15 combines with J gene TRBJ2-5; D unresolved. V lost 0 bases to trimming and J lost 5 bases, with 7 bases between them. The CDR3 has 13 amino acids. Germline V gene data show CDR1 as LNHNV and CDR2 as YYDKDF (reference sequence). The CDR3 nucleotides read TGTGCCACCAGCAGAGATTCTTGGGAGACCCAGTACTTC. Its protein is CATSRDSWETQYF.

This clonotype has only a few counts. This rearrangement joins TRBV4-2 to TRBJ2-5; D is ambiguous. Trimming stripped 6 bases from V and 2 bases from J, with 10 bases between. The CDR3 consists of 13 residues. Germline lookup yields CDR1 LGHNA and CDR2 YNFKEQ. The CDR3 nucleotides are TGTGCCAGCAGTCCCGCGGAGCAAGAGACCCAGTACTTC. Translation: CASSPAEQETQYF.

This chain connects TRBV19 to TRBJ2-6; D is perhaps TRBD1 (6 bases). Per the germline V gene, CDR1 is LNHDA and CDR2 is SQIVND (reference sequence). Trimming removed 8 bases at V and 0 bases at J, with 14 bases between. This CDR3 has 16 residues. CDR3 DNA sequence: TGTGCCAGTCTCCCCGGACAGCGCTCTGGGGCCAACGTCCTGACTTTC. Protein product: CASLPGQRSGANVLTF.

In its sample, this clonotype was seen a few times. This chain links TRBV6-5 with TRBJ2-1; no clear D gene. Trimming took 6 bases from V and 0 from J, leaving 12 bases between them. The CDR3 length is 15 residues. Per the germline V gene, CDR1 is MNHEY and CDR2 is SVGAGI. Here the CDR3 DNA reads TGTGCCAGCAGACTGGGGTTGAGCTCCTACAATGAGCAGTTCTTC. This gives the protein CASRLGLSSYNEQFF.

The sample holds a few counts of this clonotype. This sequence joins TRBV5-5 and TRBJ2-3; 12 bases agree with TRBD2. Per germline, CDR1 SGHKS and CDR2 YYEKEE (reference sequence). CDR3 size: 18 residues. Germline trimming cut 2 bases from V and 4 bases from J; bases unmatched to any gene: 11. The DNA of the CDR3 is TGTGCCAGCAGCTTTAGGACTAGCGGGGACCCACGTGCAGATACGCAGTATTTT. Translating gives CASSFRTSGDPRADTQYF. Filled out from reference TRBV5-5 and TRBJ2-3, the complete variable domain reads DAGVTQSPTHLIKTRGQQVTLRCSPISGHKSVSWYQQVLGQGPQFIFQYYEKEERGRGNFPDRFSARQFPNYSSELNVNALLLGDSALYLCASSFRTSGDPRADTQYFGPGTRLTVL.

This clonotype was seen a few times. This sequence joins TRBV7-9 and TRBJ2-3, with D unresolved. The CDR3 extends over 12 amino acids. Trimming took 5 bases from V and 5 from J, leaving 8 bases between them. Germline V gene data show CDR1 as SEHNR and CDR2 as FQNEAQ (reference sequence). The CDR3 reads CASSTYRDTQYF. The CDR3 bases are TGTGCCAGCAGCACCTACAGAGATACGCAGTATTTT.